Shown below are 3 T cell receptor beta chains from a single sample sequenced in a study of T-cell reconstitution after alpha-beta-depleted transplantation in children. Preparation of the TCRbeta library involved a method that used unique molecular identifiers. Using its own MiXCR run on the PCR reads, TCRdb lists one record per CDR3 protein. The table includes around 130,000 distinct CDR3 sequences, around a tenth detected once. The sample was PBMCs, mostly from graft donor cells, taken 180 days after TCRalphabeta/CD19-depleted stem cell transplant. The receptors were sampled from a girl less than two years old who had a stem cell transplant for combined immunodeficiency, so the T cells may come from the graft donor.

This clonotype was found many times. The chain uses TRBV12-3 or TRBV12-4 and TRBJ2-1, with 7 bases aligning to TRBD2. The V segment lost 4 bases and the J segment 4 bases; nucleotides outside the gene matches: 7. The CDR3 totals 15 residues. The CDR3 loop is CASSSRSSGYNEQFF. For the CDR3, the DNA is TGTGCCAGCAGTTCCCGGTCTAGCGGATACAATGAGCAGTTCTTC.

The chain joins TRBV10-3 to TRBJ2-2; either TRBD1 or TRBD2 may fit D (5 bases each). This CDR3 contains 11 residues. Per germline, CDR1 ENHRY and CDR2 SYGVKD. The V end lost 6 bases, the J end lost 6 bases, and 5 bases lay between the germline ends. DNA of the CDR3: TGTGCCATCAGGGGACCCGGGGAGCTGTTTTTT. Its protein product is CAIRGPGELFF.

V and J are TRBV20-1 and TRBJ2-7; D may be TRBD2 (5 bases). The CDR3 covers 13 residues. The germline V and J ends were trimmed by 3 bases and 2 bases, with 11 bases remaining between them. Germline CDR1 DFQATT, CDR2 SNEGSKA (reference sequence). CDR3 loop: CSASAGATYEQYF. CDR3 nucleotides: TGCAGTGCTAGCGCGGGCGCCACCTACGAGCAGTACTTC.